This entry is about one TCR beta chain. What it binds is unknown. Here immunoSEQ multiplex PCR was the method, and the copy in TCRdb shows in-frame clones only, minus some. The repertoire includes roughly 84,000 clones, 70% to 90% of them detected once, and around an eighth sits in the top ten. The entry originates in a study of T cell responses to AZD1222 COVID-19 vaccine. Broader study findings: Seropositive at baseline were only a handful of AZD1222 recipients.

The CDR3 contains 15 residues. J gave up 0 bases and V 4 bases, and 3 bases lay outside the gene matches. Germline values: CDR1 SGHDN, CDR2 FVKESK. The source is an adult who received the AZD1222 COVID-19 vaccine. The V gene is TRBV14, the J gene TRBJ2-1; 7 nucleotides line up with TRBD2. The starting material was peripheral blood, obtained 28 days after the second AZD1222 dose. Here the CDR3 DNA reads TGTGCCAGCAGCCTACTAGCGACCTCCTACAATGAGCAGTTCTTC. Amino acid sequence: CASSLLATSYNEQFF.